The 27 T cell receptor beta chains below were found in one sample sequenced in a study of T cell repertoires in cytomegalovirus infection. Their cognate antigens are unknown. TCRdb redid the calling of the reads with MiXCR, one entry per CDR3 protein. The table has 70,000 to 95,000 distinct CDR3 sequences, roughly 29% seen once. This sample comprised CD8+ T cells from cultured PBMCs, obtained from culture after CMV antigen stimulation. All receptors come from a human donor in good health (CMV status not recorded). Some clones in this sample may be carry-over from other donors' samples.

This clonotype occurred once. Mismatch with germline at one junction end may stem from a read error. DNA for the CDR3: TGTGCCAGCAGTGTTAATGTGCTAGCGGGGAAAAAAGAGATCCAGTACTTC. This translates into CASSVNVLAGKKEIQYF. The gene calls are TRBV2 and TRBJ2-5, with TRBD2 identical over 9 bases. This CDR3 comprises 17 residues. CDR1 and CDR2 (germline): SNHLY, FYNNEI.

V gene TRBV5-6 combines with J gene TRBJ2-7; TRBD1 aligns across 9 bases. The length of the CDR3 is 13 residues. CDR1 is SGHDT and CDR2 is YYEEEE in the germline V gene. After removal of 0 bases from V and 5 bases from J, the junction contained 0 bases not matched to a gene. The CDR3 DNA is TGTGCCAGCAGCTTGGGACAGGGGGACGAGCAGTACTTC. As protein: CASSLGQGDEQYF.

This clonotype appeared once. In nucleotides, the CDR3 is TGTGCCAGTAGTATATCACTAGCGGGGGCCTACTACGAGCAGTACTTC. Its translation is CASSISLAGAYYEQYF. The chain has TRBV19 and TRBJ2-7; 11 bases fit TRBD2. Trimming took 2 bases from V and 3 from J; bases not matched to a gene: 6. The germline CDR1 and CDR2 sequences are LNHDA and SQIVND (reference sequence). The CDR3 totals 16 residues. Drawing the rest from reference TRBV19 and TRBJ2-7, the complete variable domain is DGGITQSPKYLFRKEGQNVTLSCEQNLNHDAMYWYRQDPGQGLRLIYYSQIVNDFQKGDIAEGYSVSREKKESFPLTVTSAQKNPTAFYLCASSISLAGAYYEQYFGPGTRLTVT.

The sample holds many counts of this clonotype. The genes are TRBV4-1 and TRBJ1-5; D is ambiguous. Per the germline V gene, CDR1 is MGHRA and CDR2 is YSYEKL. The CDR3 is made up of 17 amino acids. Trimming stripped 0 bases from V and 4 bases from J, with 16 bases between. The CDR3: CASSQEGGGASNQPQHF. CDR3 nucleotides: TGCGCCAGCAGCCAAGAAGGAGGAGGAGCGTCGAATCAGCCCCAGCATTTT.

This clonotype was found many times. This chain connects TRBV12-3 or TRBV12-4 to TRBJ1-4; 7 nucleotides align to TRBD1. This CDR3 comprises 12 residues. Trimming removed 6 bases from V and 8 bases from J; junction bases left unmatched: 3. CDR3 protein: CASRGQEEKLFF. In DNA, the CDR3 is TGTGCCAGCAGAGGACAGGAGGAAAAACTGTTTTTT.

Ten or more counts support this clonotype. This CDR3 is CASSYSHGNTEAFF. The DNA of the CDR3 is TGTGCCAGCAGTTACTCCCACGGGAACACTGAAGCTTTCTTT. V and J are TRBV6-5 and TRBJ1-1; D call uncertain. Trimming shortened V by 0 bases and J by 1 base, and 6 bases separated the two germline ends. The germline gives CDR1 MNHEY, CDR2 SVGAGI. CDR3 length: 14 residues.

This clonotype has ten or more counts. The V gene is TRBV7-2, the J gene TRBJ1-2; D uncertain. Germline CDR1 is SGHTA and CDR2 is FQGNSA. The CDR3 has 14 amino acids. V lost 4 bases and J lost 1, with 10 bases in between. The CDR3 here is CASSSLGINYGYTF. The CDR3 nucleotides are TGTGCCAGCAGCTCCCTTGGGATTAACTATGGCTACACCTTC.

This clonotype turned up a few times. This rearrangement joins TRBV6-5 to TRBJ2-5, with D perhaps matching TRBD2 (5 bases). V lost 6 bases and J lost 2, with 13 bases in between. The CDR3 contains 14 residues. Germline CDR1 MNHEY, CDR2 SVGAGI. CDR3 sequence: CASSQDLGQETQYF. CDR3 DNA: TGTGCCAGCAGCCAGGACTTGGGGCAAGAGACCCAGTACTTC.

This clonotype came up a few times. The V and J genes are TRBV4-1 and TRBJ1-2; D is possibly TRBD1 (5 bases). V was cut by 5 bases and J by 2 bases, with 12 bases left in between. CDR3 length equals 14 residues. Germline V gene lookup returns CDR1 MGHRA and CDR2 YSYEKL. CDR3 in DNA: TGCGCCAGCAGCTCGCAGACAGCCAACTATGGCTACACCTTC. Translation gives CASSSQTANYGYTF.

This chain uses TRBV6-2 or TRBV6-3 with TRBJ1-2; possible D gene TRBD1, 5 bases. The CDR3 totals 13 residues. V shed 6 bases and J shed 8 bases, with 16 bases lying between them. The germline V gene encodes CDR1 MNHEY and CDR2 SVGEGT. This chain's CDR3 is CASSGGRALGYTF. The CDR3 coding sequence is TGTGCCAGCAGCGGAGGCAGGGCGCTCGGCTACACCTTC.

The chain employs TRBV12-3 or TRBV12-4 and TRBJ2-1, with a weak D call TRBD1 (6 bases). The CDR3 length is 13 residues. V was shortened by 1 base and J by 7 bases, with 8 bases between the two germline ends. In DNA form, the CDR3 reads TGTGCCAGCAGTTTAGAGGACAGTAATGAGCAGTTCTTC. Translation gives CASSLEDSNEQFF.

The J gene is TRBJ1-1, the V gene TRBV29-1; D is ambiguous. With 3 bases removed from V and 8 bases from J, the gap between germline ends came to 16 bases. CDR1 and CDR2 from the germline V gene are SQVTM and ANQGSEA. This CDR3 has 13 amino acids. CDR3 region: CSVEGPSPSEAFF. CDR3 bases: TGCAGCGTTGAGGGCCCCAGCCCATCAGAAGCTTTCTTT.

This clonotype was seen many times. This rearrangement joins TRBV5-6 to TRBJ1-5, with D possibly TRBD1 on 5 matching bases. This CDR3 has 15 residues. Germline loops: CDR1 SGHDT, CDR2 YYEEEE. Trimming shortened V by 1 base and J by 0 bases, and 8 bases separated the two germline ends. CDR3 sequence (DNA): TGTGCCAGCAGCTTGTCAGGGTTTAGCAATCAGCCCCAGCATTTT. Translation: CASSLSGFSNQPQHF.

In this sample, this clonotype turned up a few times. CDR3 residues: CSVESGTLTGELFF. In DNA form, the CDR3 reads TGCAGCGTTGAAAGCGGGACTCTCACCGGGGAGCTGTTTTTT. This chain joins TRBV29-1 and TRBJ2-2; 7 positions match TRBD2. This CDR3 is 14 amino acids long. J was trimmed by 4 bases and V by 2 bases; bases with no gene match: 4. Germline V lookup: CDR1 SQVTM, CDR2 ANQGSEA.

In this sample, this clonotype turned up many times. This sequence joins TRBV6-1 and TRBJ1-1; possibly TRBD1 for D (6 bases). Deletions cut 5 bases from V and 5 bases from J, with 18 bases between. Germline V gene sequence: CDR1 MNHNS, CDR2 SASEGT. The CDR3 length is 15 residues. The CDR3 region is CASSTLGLGGTEAFF. CDR3 nucleotide sequence: TGTGCCAGCAGTACACTCGGCCTAGGGGGGACTGAAGCTTTCTTT.

This clonotype was seen a single time. This sequence joins TRBV7-4 and TRBJ1-5; the match to TRBD1 covers 7 bases. With V trimmed by 5 bases and J by 5 bases, 6 bases remained unmatched. There are 14 residues in the CDR3. Germline V gene data show CDR1 as SGHVT and CDR2 as SQSDAQ. CDR3 residues: CASSPDRADQPQHF. In nucleotides, the CDR3 is TGTGCCAGCAGCCCAGACAGGGCGGATCAGCCCCAGCATTTT.

This chain joins TRBV9 and TRBJ2-7; D could derive from TRBD1 or TRBD2 (5 bases each). This CDR3 has 13 residues. CDR1 and CDR2 from the germline V gene are SGDLS and YYNGEE. The V end was cut by 7 bases, the J end by 3 bases, with 14 bases between. CDR3 residues: CASAVGDGYEQYF. The DNA of the CDR3 is TGTGCCAGCGCCGTGGGGGACGGCTACGAGCAGTACTTC.

The V call is TRBV29-1, the J call TRBJ2-3, with D maybe TRBD1 (6 bases). The CDR3 covers 16 residues. Trimming left V 2 bases short and J 3 bases short, with 18 bases between. Germline assignment: CDR1 SQVTM and CDR2 ANQGSEA. The CDR3 nucleotides read TGCAGCGTTGAATCTCTTCCCGGGACAAGGACAGATACGCAGTATTTT. It codes for CSVESLPGTRTDTQYF.

The gene calls are TRBV7-6 and TRBJ2-7, with 9 nucleotides matching TRBD1. Germline trimming cut 1 base from V and 5 bases from J; bases unmatched to any gene: 3. There are 14 residues in the CDR3. Germline loops: CDR1 SGHVS, CDR2 FNYEAQ. The chain's CDR3 is CASSLDTGGHEQYF. The DNA of the CDR3 is TGTGCCAGCAGCTTAGATACAGGGGGCCACGAGCAGTACTTC.

The chain carries TRBV11-2 and TRBJ1-1; D possibly corresponds to TRBD1 (5 bases). The germline V gene encodes CDR1 SGHAT and CDR2 FQNNGV. CDR3 length: 13 amino acids. Trimming took 2 bases from V and 4 from J, leaving 8 bases between them. CDR3 protein: CASSLIDSTEAFF. The CDR3 DNA sequence: TGTGCCAGCAGCTTAATAGACAGCACTGAAGCTTTCTTT.

As for this clonotype: One base away lies a much larger clone, so this may be a sequencing read error. The chain recombines TRBV7-2 with TRBJ2-3; D gene ambiguous. V lost 2 bases and J 0 bases, leaving 9 bases between the germline ends. The germline V gene encodes CDR1 SGHTA and CDR2 FQGNSA. The CDR3 contains 15 residues. CDR3 protein: CASSLFPSSTDTQYF. CDR3 coding DNA: TGTGCCAGCAGCTTATTCCCGTCTAGCACAGATACGCAGTATTTT. Together with reference TRBV7-2 and TRBJ2-3, the CDR3 gives the full variable domain: GAGVSQSPSNKVTEKGKDVELRCDPISGHTALYWYRQSLGQGLEFLIYFQGNSAPDKSGLPSDRFSAERTGGSVSTLTIQRTQQEDSAVYLCASSLFPSSTDTQYFGPGTRLTVL.

This clonotype was counted a few times. V and J are TRBV7-6 and TRBJ2-7; D might be TRBD2 (6 bases). Trimming took off 1 base at V and 6 bases at J, with 19 bases between the two ends. The CDR3 length is 16 residues. Germline V gene sequence: CDR1 SGHVS, CDR2 FNYEAQ. The chain's CDR3 is CASSLGASAQLFEQYF. CDR3 sequence (DNA): TGTGCCAGCAGCTTAGGGGCTAGCGCCCAACTTTTCGAGCAGTACTTC.

This clonotype was seen a handful of times. This chain connects TRBV7-3 to TRBJ2-4, with D unresolved. Germline-derived CDR1 and CDR2 are SGHTA and FQGTGA. CDR3 length: 12 residues. Trimming stripped 7 bases from V and 6 bases from J, with 10 bases between. The chain's CDR3 is CASTPGRNIQYF. For the CDR3, the DNA is TGTGCCAGCACCCCAGGTAGAAACATTCAGTACTTC.

Comments on this clonotype: Its ends do not fully match the called genes, so a read error is possible. The rearrangement uses TRBV7-8 and TRBJ2-7, with D perhaps being TRBD1 or TRBD2 (5 bases each). The CDR3 has 13 amino acids. CDR1 is SGHVS and CDR2 is FQNEAQ in the germline V gene. The CDR3 coding sequence is TGTGCCAGCACGTTCTTGGGACCCTACGAGCAGAACTTC. It is translated as CASTFLGPYEQNF. Full variable domain (missing parts from reference TRBV7-8 and TRBJ2-7): GAGVSQSPRYKVAKRGQDVALRCDPISGHVSLFWYQQALGQGPEFLTYFQNEAQLDKSGLPSDRFFAERPEGSVSTLKIQRTQQEDSAVYLCASTFLGPYEQNFGPGTRLTVT.

This clonotype was counted at least ten times. The rearrangement joins TRBV28 to TRBJ2-1; the match to TRBD1 covers 9 bases. CDR1 is MDHEN, CDR2 SYDVKM, per germline. This CDR3 contains 15 residues. The ends lost 6 bases at V and 0 bases at J; junction bases unmatched: 3. The CDR3: CASRATGGSYNEQFF. The CDR3 DNA reads as TGTGCCAGCAGGGCGACAGGGGGCTCCTACAATGAGCAGTTCTTC.

This clonotype was found many times. The V call is TRBV4-1, the J call TRBJ2-7, with 7 bases fitting TRBD1. V lost 1 base to trimming and J lost 4 bases; unmatched junction nucleotides: 7. The V gene's germline CDR1 is MGHRA and CDR2 YSYEKL. This CDR3 has 15 amino acids. CDR3 bases: TGCGCCAGCAGCCAAGGCTTCAGGGGGAAATACGAGCAGTACTTC. It translates to CASSQGFRGKYEQYF.

The table lists this clonotype with a count of one. The rearrangement joins TRBV12-3 or TRBV12-4 to TRBJ2-1; D perhaps matches TRBD1 (6 bases). Trimming shortened V by 6 bases and J by 10 bases, and 10 bases separated the two germline ends. The length of the CDR3 is 11 residues. The CDR3 nucleotides are TGTGCCAGCAGAAGGGGACAAGAGCAGTTCTTC. Protein: CASRRGQEQFF.